These 27 T cell receptor beta chains originate from one sample sequenced in a study of response to subunit inactivated influenza vaccine. One entry per CDR3 protein, called by TCRdb with MiXCR from the RT-PCR reads. The sample lists roughly 500,000 distinct CDR3 sequences; less than 30% were seen once. The sample here was CD4+ T cells sorted from PBMCs, taken more than 4 days after vaccination. The receptors were gathered from a man over 45 who received an inactivated influenza vaccine.

The chain is built from TRBV12-3 or TRBV12-4 and TRBJ2-7, with a possible D match to TRBD2 (5 bases). This CDR3 contains 13 residues. Trimming removed 1 base from V and 7 bases from J, with 11 bases in between. The CDR3 protein is CASSLGSGSEQYF. In DNA, the CDR3 is TGTGCCAGCAGTTTAGGTTCGGGGTCGGAGCAGTACTTC.

This clonotype was recorded at least ten times. The rearrangement uses TRBV3-1 and TRBJ1-1, with unresolved D. This CDR3 contains 13 residues. Deletions cut 4 bases from V and 2 bases from J, with 8 bases between. Germline values: CDR1 LGHDT, CDR2 YNNKEL (reference sequence). The CDR3 reads CASSPMGNTEAFF. The CDR3 bases are TGTGCCAGCAGCCCTATGGGAAACACTGAAGCTTTCTTT.

This clonotype has only a few counts. The V gene is TRBV29-1, the J gene TRBJ2-2; D possibly corresponds to TRBD1 (6 bases). There are 15 residues in the CDR3. Germline CDR1 and CDR2: SQVTM and ANQGSEA. Trimming shortened V by 6 bases and J by 0 bases, and 14 bases separated the two germline ends. In DNA form, the CDR3 reads TGCAGCGTGAGAACCGGGACACCGAACACCGGGGAGCTGTTTTTT. Translating gives CSVRTGTPNTGELFF.

This clonotype has a handful of counts. The CDR3 sequence is CASSPQGYDTQYF. CDR3 nucleotides: TGTGCCAGCAGTCCTCAGGGGTACGATACGCAGTATTTT. This chain uses TRBV5-8 with TRBJ2-3; D might be TRBD1 (6 bases). CDR1 and CDR2 (germline): SGHTS, YDEGEE. The CDR3 length is 13 residues. V dropped 5 bases and J dropped 6 bases, with 13 bases sitting between them.

The CDR3 coding sequence is TGTGCCAGCAGCTCGATGGCAGAAGAGACCCAGTACTTC. This translates into CASSSMAEETQYF. The chain recombines TRBV7-3 with TRBJ2-5; D is unresolved. From germline, CDR1 is SGHTA and CDR2 FQGTGA. CDR3 length equals 13 residues. Trimming removed 4 bases at V and 3 bases at J, with 9 bases between.

The rearrangement links TRBV5-1 to TRBJ2-2; D is possibly TRBD1 (6 bases). In germline, CDR1 is SGHRS, CDR2 YFSETQ. CDR3 length: 18 amino acids. V lost 5 bases and J 0 bases, leaving 20 bases between the germline ends. DNA for the CDR3: TGCGCCAGCAGAAATCAGGGGATTTCCCGTCCGAACACCGGGGAGCTGTTTTTT. It yields the protein CASRNQGISRPNTGELFF. Together with reference TRBV5-1 and TRBJ2-2, the CDR3 gives the full variable domain: KAGVTQTPRYLIKTRGQQVTLSCSPISGHRSVSWYQQTPGQGLQFLFEYFSETQRNKGNFPGRFSGRQFSNSRSEMNVSTLELGDSALYLCASRNQGISRPNTGELFFGEGSRLTVL.

This clonotype has a handful of counts. The V call is TRBV24-1, the J call TRBJ1-2; TRBD1 matches at 7 bases. V was clipped by 2 bases and J by 6 bases; unmatched bases: 5. The V gene's germline CDR1 is KGHDR and CDR2 SFDVKD. CDR3 length: 14 amino acids. The CDR3 loop is CATSDSRDSDGYTF. The CDR3 DNA sequence: TGTGCCACCAGTGATTCTCGGGACAGCGATGGCTACACCTTC.

This chain connects TRBV7-2 to TRBJ1-4; a weak D match, TRBD1 (6 bases). CDR1 and CDR2 (germline): SGHTA, FQGNSA. With 5 bases removed from V and 5 bases from J, the gap between germline ends came to 12 bases. The CDR3 has 14 amino acids. In DNA, the CDR3 is TGTGCCAGCAGCCATGACAGGTCAAATGAAAAACTGTTTTTT. Translating it yields CASSHDRSNEKLFF.

This clonotype has a count of ten or more. V usage is TRBV5-6 and J usage is TRBJ1-4; D unresolved. In germline, CDR1 is SGHDT, CDR2 YYEEEE. Trimming pared 0 bases from V and 4 bases from J, leaving 10 bases between. The CDR3 consists of 15 residues. CDR3 loop: CASSLGAVYNEKLFF. For the CDR3, the DNA is TGTGCCAGCAGCTTGGGGGCAGTATATAATGAAAAACTGTTTTTT.

This clonotype showed up just a few times. This chain connects TRBV10-3 to TRBJ2-1; 12 bases match TRBD2. With V trimmed by 11 bases and J by 0 bases, 14 bases remained unmatched. The V gene's germline CDR1 is ENHRY and CDR2 SYGVKD. The CDR3 totals 18 residues. The CDR3 reads CASMGGTSGPSSYNEQFF. CDR3 nucleotides: TGTGCCTCTATGGGGGGGACTAGCGGGCCCAGCTCCTACAATGAGCAGTTCTTC.

In this sample, this clonotype turned up a few times. The rearrangement joins TRBV2 to TRBJ1-4; D is uncertain. Germline V gives CDR1 SNHLY, CDR2 FYNNEI. Between the trimmed V and J ends, which lost 8 bases and 4 bases, there was a span of 14 bases. CDR3 length: 14 residues. CDR3 coding DNA: TGTGCCAGCCGGGCCTCATTTCGTAATGAAAAACTGTTTTTT. Its protein product is CASRASFRNEKLFF.

The rearrangement uses TRBV5-1 and TRBJ2-7, with 7 bases matching TRBD1. Per the germline V gene, CDR1 is SGHRS and CDR2 is YFSETQ. The CDR3 is made up of 14 amino acids. With 4 bases clipped from V and 2 bases from J, the junction kept 6 bases outside the gene matches. The CDR3 region has the DNA TGCGCCAGCAGCAAGGGGACAGTGGCCTACGAGCAGTACTTC. As protein: CASSKGTVAYEQYF.

This clonotype was observed at least ten times. This rearrangement joins TRBV2 to TRBJ2-7; 8 bases agree with TRBD1. With V trimmed by 6 bases and J by 0 bases, 4 bases remained unmatched. Germline V gene data show CDR1 as SNHLY and CDR2 as FYNNEI. The CDR3 length is 14 residues. The CDR3 nucleotides read TGTGCCAGCAGGAGGACAGGGAGCTCCTACGAGCAGTACTTC. Its translation is CASRRTGSSYEQYF.

This clonotype turned up a few times. V is TRBV20-1 and J is TRBJ2-1; 11 bases are a match to TRBD1. The CDR3 has 15 amino acids. Germline V gene lookup returns CDR1 DFQATT and CDR2 SNEGSKA (reference sequence). J lost 9 bases, V lost 3 bases, and 10 bases had no gene match. The CDR3 DNA sequence: TGCAGTGCTAGGGGTCCCGGGACAGGGGGATTTGAGCAGTTCTTC. This encodes CSARGPGTGGFEQFF.

This chain uses TRBV10-3 with TRBJ2-1; D is perhaps TRBD2 (5 bases). Germline V gene data show CDR1 as ENHRY and CDR2 as SYGVKD. With 4 bases removed from V and 10 bases from J, the gap between germline ends came to 14 bases. The CDR3 extends over 13 amino acids. CDR3 amino acids: CAISGASFNEQFF. The CDR3 nucleotides are TGTGCCATCAGTGGGGCTAGCTTTAACGAGCAGTTCTTC.

This chain joins TRBV5-4 and TRBJ2-7; TRBD1 matches at 12 bases. V was pared by 1 base and J by 4 bases, with 18 bases of the junction left unmatched. This CDR3 spans 20 amino acids. From germline, CDR1 is SGHNT and CDR2 YYREEE (reference sequence). As DNA, the CDR3 is TGTGCCAGCAGCTTGATGCGGGGACAGGGGGCGCGCACCTTAGGGTACGAGCAGTACTTC. It codes for CASSLMRGQGARTLGYEQYF. Complete variable domain (other parts from reference TRBV5-4 and TRBJ2-7): ETGVTQSPTHLIKTRGQQVTLRCSSQSGHNTVSWYQQALGQGPQFIFQYYREEENGRGNFPPRFSGLQFPNYSSELNVNALELDDSALYLCASSLMRGQGARTLGYEQYFGPGTRLTVT.

This clonotype was observed a handful of times. The J gene is TRBJ2-3, the V gene TRBV4-2; 15 bases match TRBD2. Germline lookup yields CDR1 LGHNA and CDR2 YNFKEQ. V lost 3 bases, J lost 6 bases, and 4 bases stayed unmatched. The CDR3 has 16 residues. CDR3 DNA: TGTGCCAGCAGCCAGGGACTAGCGGGAGGAAGGGATACGCAGTATTTT. Protein sequence: CASSQGLAGGRDTQYF.

In this sample, this clonotype turned up a few times. V is TRBV20-1 and J is TRBJ2-2; perhaps TRBD1 as D (5 bases). The CDR3 has 13 amino acids. The V end lost 6 bases, the J end lost 5 bases, and 13 bases lay between the germline ends. The germline V gene has CDR1 DFQATT and CDR2 SNEGSKA (reference sequence). CDR3 sequence (DNA): TGCAGTGCATCCTCAGGGTTTACCGGGGAGCTGTTTTTT. Translated: CSASSGFTGELFF.

The chain carries TRBV28 and TRBJ2-5; 14 bases align to TRBD2. The CDR3 has 18 residues. CDR1 and CDR2 (germline): MDHEN, SYDVKM. Trimming removed 5 bases from V and 2 bases from J; junction bases left unmatched: 10. The CDR3 loop reads CASSPGTSGGYAQETQYF. The CDR3 nucleotides are TGTGCCAGCAGTCCAGGGACTAGCGGGGGCTACGCACAAGAGACCCAGTACTTC. The full variable domain, completed using reference TRBV28 and TRBJ2-5, is DVKVTQSSRYLVKRTGEKVFLECVQDMDHENMFWYRQDPGLGLRLIYFSYDVKMKEKGDIPEGYSVSREKKERFSLILESASTNQTSMYLCASSPGTSGGYAQETQYFGPGTRLLVL.

CDR3 region: CASSSDRLSGNTIYF. CDR3 nucleotides: TGTGCCAGCAGCTCGGACCGGTTGTCTGGAAACACCATATATTTT. This sequence joins TRBV7-9 and TRBJ1-3; no clear D gene. V lost 4 bases to trimming and J lost 1 base, with 11 bases between them. This CDR3 is 15 amino acids long. CDR1 and CDR2 (germline): SEHNR, FQNEAQ (reference sequence).

The rearrangement joins TRBV20-1 to TRBJ2-3; a possible D gene is TRBD1 (5 bases). Per germline, CDR1 DFQATT and CDR2 SNEGSKA (reference sequence). Trimming removed 4 bases from V and 1 base from J, with 9 bases in between. CDR3 length: 13 amino acids. In DNA form, the CDR3 reads TGCAGTGCTACGGACACCCGCACAGATACGCAGTATTTT. Its translation is CSATDTRTDTQYF.

The chain combines TRBV9 with TRBJ2-2; the D gene is possibly TRBD2 (5 bases). CDR3 length: 15 residues. V lost 4 bases and J 3 bases, leaving 13 bases between the germline ends. Germline assignment: CDR1 SGDLS and CDR2 YYNGEE. CDR3 sequence: CASSPRGVDTGELFF. The CDR3 nucleotides read TGTGCCAGCAGCCCACGGGGTGTAGACACCGGGGAGCTGTTTTTT.

As to this clonotype: One end of the junction does not line up with germline, which may come from a read error. The rearrangement joins TRBV20-1 to TRBJ1-4; D gene unclear. This CDR3 is built from 12 residues. Germline V gene data show CDR1 as DFQATT and CDR2 as SNEGSKA (reference sequence). The CDR3 spells CSATQPKEKLFF. The DNA of the CDR3 is TGCAGTGCTACACAGCCTAAGGAAAAACTGTTTTTT.

This chain uses TRBV20-1 with TRBJ2-1; perhaps TRBD1 as D (6 bases). The CDR3 spans 16 residues. Germline V gene sequence: CDR1 DFQATT, CDR2 SNEGSKA (reference sequence). Trimming took 4 bases from V and 3 from J, leaving 19 bases between them. CDR3: CSATLLGQNNYNEQFF. The CDR3, as DNA: TGCAGTGCTACCCTCCTCGGACAGAATAACTACAATGAGCAGTTCTTC.

The rearrangement links TRBV7-2 to TRBJ2-7; TRBD1 matches 10 bases. Germline lookup yields CDR1 SGHTA and CDR2 FQGNSA. This CDR3 is 15 amino acids long. The V and J ends lost 5 bases and 4 bases, in that order; junction bases with no gene match: 8. The CDR3 nucleotides are TGTGCCAGCAGCACCCGGACAGGGGGTTTTTACGAGCAGTACTTC. The encoded protein is CASSTRTGGFYEQYF.

The rearrangement links TRBV6-1 to TRBJ2-2; 11 bases line up with TRBD2. Germline CDR1 is MNHNS and CDR2 is SASEGT. V lost 6 bases to trimming and J lost 2 bases; unmatched junction nucleotides: 5. The CDR3 covers 16 residues. CDR3 sequence: CASRLAGATNTGELFF. CDR3 bases: TGTGCCAGCAGACTAGCGGGAGCCACAAACACCGGGGAGCTGTTTTTT.

This clonotype was picked up many times. This chain links TRBV29-1 with TRBJ2-1; 8 nucleotides align to TRBD2. The germline V gene has CDR1 SQVTM and CDR2 ANQGSEA. The CDR3 is 12 residues long. Losses at the gene ends were 6 bases for V and 9 bases for J; bases not matched to a gene: 7. Written as DNA, the CDR3 is TGCAGCGTCCCGGGGGGGCCTTCTGAGCAGTTCTTC. This gives the protein CSVPGGPSEQFF.